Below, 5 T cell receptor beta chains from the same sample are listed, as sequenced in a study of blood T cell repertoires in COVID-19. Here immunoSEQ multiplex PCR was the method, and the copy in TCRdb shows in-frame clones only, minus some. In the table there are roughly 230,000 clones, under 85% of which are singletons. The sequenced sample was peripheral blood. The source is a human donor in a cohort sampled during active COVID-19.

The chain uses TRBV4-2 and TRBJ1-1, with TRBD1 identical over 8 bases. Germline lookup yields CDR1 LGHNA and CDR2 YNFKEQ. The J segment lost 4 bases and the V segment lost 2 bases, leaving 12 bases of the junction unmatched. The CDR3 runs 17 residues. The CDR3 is CASSQNRGFGLVTEAFF. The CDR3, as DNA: TGTGCCAGCAGCCAAAACAGGGGGTTTGGTCTTGTCACTGAAGCTTTCTTT.

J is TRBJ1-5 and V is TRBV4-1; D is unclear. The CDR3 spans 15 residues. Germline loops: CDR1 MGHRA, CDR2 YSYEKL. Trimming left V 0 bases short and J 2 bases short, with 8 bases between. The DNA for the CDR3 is TGCGCCAGCAGCCAAGAAATCCAGGGCAATCAGCCCCAGCATTTT. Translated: CASSQEIQGNQPQHF.

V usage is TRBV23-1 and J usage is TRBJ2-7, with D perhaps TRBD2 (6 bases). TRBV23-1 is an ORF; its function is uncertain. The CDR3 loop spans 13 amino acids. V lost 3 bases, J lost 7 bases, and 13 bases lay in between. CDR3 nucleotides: TGCGCCAGCAGTCATGGGGGAGGTGGAGAGCAGTACTTC. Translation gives CASSHGGGGEQYF.

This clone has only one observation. For the CDR3, the DNA is TGTGCCAGCAGCTGGGGGGACTACCTCTCCTACGAGCAGTACTTC. Amino acid sequence: CASSWGDYLSYEQYF. The rearrangement links TRBV5-6 to TRBJ2-7, with TRBD2 matching 7 bases. The CDR3 consists of 15 residues. Germline CDR1 and CDR2: SGHDT and YYEEEE. V dropped 3 bases and J dropped 0; count of bases not matched to a gene: 6.

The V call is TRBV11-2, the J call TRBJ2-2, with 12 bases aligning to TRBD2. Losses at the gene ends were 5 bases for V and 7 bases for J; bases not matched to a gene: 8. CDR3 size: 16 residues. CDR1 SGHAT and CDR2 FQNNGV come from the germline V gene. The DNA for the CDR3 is TGTGCCAGCAGCCCTCGACTAGCGGGAGACGGCGGGGAGCTGTTTTTT. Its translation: CASSPRLAGDGGELFF.